This TCR beta chain was identified during a study of human T cells and chemical hapten exposure. Source study methods: With a range of roughly 20,000 to 750,000, the median per sample was around 97,000 TCRs. TCRdb re-called the RACE reads with MiXCR, one entry per CDR3 protein. These V and J calls derive from TCRdb rather than the authors' analysis. The sample includes tens of thousands of distinct CDR3 sequences, 11% seen only once; the top ten take 3% to 4.5%. Study-wide results and caveats: The count of PT1 expanded TCRs correlated positively with patch test score.

On this clonotype itself: The antigen is unknown.

Time point defined: pre-sensitization, week 0. Specified treatment: therapeutic diphenylcyclopropenone sensitization with weekly scalp DPC. Sample: whole blood, taken in connection with sensitization to the hapten diphenylcyclopropenone (DPC). The TCR originated in a middle-aged woman with alopecia areata. Some clones in this sample may be carry-over from other donors' samples.

CDR3 nucleotides: TGTGCCAGCAGCCGGACAGGGCGCGAGCAGTACTTC. It encodes CASSRTGREQYF. The chain joins TRBV12-3 or TRBV12-4 to TRBJ2-7, with 8 bases matching TRBD1. This CDR3 spans 12 amino acids. With V trimmed by 6 bases and J by 6 bases, 4 bases remained unmatched.